This TCR beta chain was identified in a study of blood T cell repertoires in COVID-19. TCRdb keeps only in-frame clones here, not all; method: immunoSEQ multiplex PCR. The repertoire holds 200,000 to 250,000 clones, with around nine tenths as singletons. Cohort 3 recovered donors had two negative PCRs, clearance, or symptom resolution. Sequenced sample: PBMCs or T cells enriched from blood (not recorded which). The sequence derives from a woman between 45 and 60 years old who had recovered from COVID-19.

The DNA for the CDR3 is TGTGCCACCAGTGATCCTTCGACAGGGGGCCCGGGAGGCTACACCTTC. This sequence encodes CATSDPSTGGPGGYTF. The chain couples TRBV24-1 to TRBJ1-2; 10 positions match TRBD1. The CDR3 length is 16 residues. V lost 3 bases, J lost 8 bases, and 11 bases stayed unmatched. The V gene's germline CDR1 is KGHDR and CDR2 SFDVKD.